This is a list of T cell receptor beta chains from one sample in a study of T cell responses to AZD1222 COVID-19 vaccine. Method: immunoSEQ multiplex PCR; TCRdb's copy keeps in-frame clones and lacks some. The sample consists of about 120,000 clones, about 83% of them appearing once. The starting material was peripheral blood, obtained on day 0 of AZD1222 vaccination. The receptors come from an adult in good health. The CDR3 runs from the conserved cysteine through the conserved F or W. Fields, in order: V gene, J gene, D gene, CDR3 DNA, CDR3 protein. D genes are given only for firm matches.

TRBV7-2	TRBJ2-7	NA	TGTGCCAGCAGCTTACCTAGCTCCTACGAGCAGTACTTC	CASSLPSSYEQYF
TRBV6-1	TRBJ2-7	TRBD1	TGTGCCAGCAGTGAACTACGTGGGACAGGCGAGCAGTACTTC	CASSELRGTGEQYF
TRBV4-1	TRBJ2-2	NA	TGCGCCAGCAGCCAAGATCAATTACAAGGGGCCGGGGAGCTGTTTTTT	CASSQDQLQGAGELFF
TRBV7-9	TRBJ2-2	TRBD1	TGTGCCAGCAGCTTAGGACAGGGGGCCGGGGAGCTGTTTTTT	CASSLGQGAGELFF
TRBV10-3	TRBJ2-1	TRBD1	TGTGCCATCAGAGGGGACAGGGGTAGGAATGAGCAGTTCTTC	CAIRGDRGRNEQFF
TRBV11-3	TRBJ2-7	NA	TGTGCCAGCAGCCCTCGGGACGGAATAGGGGAGCAGTACTTC	CASSPRDGIGEQYF
TRBV7-9	TRBJ1-2	NA	TGTGCCAGCAGCTTAAGGGCCTATGGCTACACCTTC	CASSLRAYGYTF
TRBV30	TRBJ1-2	NA	TGTGCCTGGAGCGAGCAGGACTATGGCTACACCTTC	CAWSEQDYGYTF
TRBV3-1/TRBV3-2	TRBJ2-7	NA	TGTGCCAGCAGCCAGCGCCCCACCAACGAGCAGTACTTC	CASSQRPTNEQYF
TRBV19	TRBJ1-1	NA	TGTGCCAGCTCAGAGAACACTGAAGCTTTCTTT	CASSENTEAFF